Listed below are T cell receptor beta chains from one sample, sequenced in a study of T cell responses to AZD1222 COVID-19 vaccine. The protocol was immunoSEQ multiplex PCR, while the TCRdb copy is restricted to in-frame clones and leaves out a portion. The table includes around 120,000 clones, roughly 89% detected once. The source was peripheral blood, collected 28 days after the second AZD1222 dose. These receptors originate from an adult who received the AZD1222 COVID-19 vaccine. The CDR3 runs from the conserved cysteine through the conserved F or W. Fields, in order: V gene, J gene, clone size, D gene, CDR3 protein, CDR3 DNA. D genes are given only for firm matches. Only some rows state a clone size, as once, few, many or a class for expanded clones.

v_call: TRBV5-1
j_call: TRBJ2-7
clone_size: .
d_call: .
cdr3_aa: CASSLDASHSYEQYF
cdr3_nt: TGCGCCAGCAGCTTGGATGCTAGCCACTCCTACGAGCAGTACTTC

v_call: TRBV2
j_call: TRBJ1-2
clone_size: .
d_call: .
cdr3_aa: CASSDDRYYGYTF
cdr3_nt: TGTGCCAGCAGTGACGACAGGTACTATGGCTACACCTTC

v_call: TRBV28
j_call: TRBJ2-7
clone_size: .
d_call: TRBD2
cdr3_aa: CASAGTSDHEQYF
cdr3_nt: TGTGCCAGCGCCGGGACTAGCGACCACGAGCAGTACTTC

v_call: TRBV6-5
j_call: TRBJ1-5
clone_size: .
d_call: .
cdr3_aa: CASSYRFDGQPQHF
cdr3_nt: TGTGCCAGCAGTTATAGGTTTGACGGTCAGCCCCAGCATTTT

v_call: TRBV4-1
j_call: TRBJ2-2
clone_size: .
d_call: .
cdr3_aa: CASSQESAYTGELFF
cdr3_nt: TGCGCCAGCAGCCAAGAGTCCGCATATACCGGGGAGCTGTTTTTT

v_call: TRBV5-4
j_call: TRBJ1-2
clone_size: .
d_call: .
cdr3_aa: CASSLESRYGYTF
cdr3_nt: TGTGCCAGCAGCTTGGAATCGCGCTATGGCTACACCTTC

v_call: TRBV5-4
j_call: TRBJ1-1
clone_size: .
d_call: .
cdr3_aa: CASSLEGGRNTEAFF
cdr3_nt: TGTGCCAGCAGCTTGGAAGGGGGGCGGAACACTGAAGCTTTCTTT

v_call: TRBV28
j_call: TRBJ2-1
clone_size: .
d_call: .
cdr3_aa: CASSLSVREQFF
cdr3_nt: TGTGCCAGCAGTTTATCAGTTCGTGAGCAGTTCTTC

v_call: TRBV30
j_call: TRBJ2-7
clone_size: .
d_call: TRBD2
cdr3_aa: CAWNGLAGIYEQYF
cdr3_nt: TGTGCCTGGAACGGACTAGCGGGAATCTACGAGCAGTACTTC

v_call: TRBV7-3
j_call: TRBJ2-3
clone_size: .
d_call: TRBD1
cdr3_aa: CASSSQTGLADTQYF
cdr3_nt: TGTGCCAGCAGCTCACAGACAGGGTTGGCGGATACGCAGTATTTT

v_call: TRBV3-1/TRBV3-2
j_call: TRBJ2-1
clone_size: .
d_call: .
cdr3_aa: CASRGGLGKQFF
cdr3_nt: TGTGCCAGCAGGGGGGGGCTGGGTAAGCAGTTCTTC

v_call: TRBV30
j_call: TRBJ1-1
clone_size: .
d_call: .
cdr3_aa: CACHYPQERGASTEAFF
cdr3_nt: TGTGCCTGTCACTACCCTCAGGAGAGGGGGGCGAGCACTGAAGCTTTCTTT

v_call: TRBV30
j_call: TRBJ2-1
clone_size: few
d_call: .
cdr3_aa: CAWTPGYNEQFF
cdr3_nt: TGTGCCTGGACCCCGGGCTACAATGAGCAGTTCTTC

v_call: TRBV4-1
j_call: TRBJ1-5
clone_size: .
d_call: TRBD1
cdr3_aa: CASSQGDRVGRSNQPQHF
cdr3_nt: TGCGCCAGCAGCCAAGGAGACAGGGTGGGGAGGAGCAATCAGCCCCAGCATTTT

v_call: TRBV9
j_call: TRBJ2-7
clone_size: .
d_call: TRBD1
cdr3_aa: CASSAGQGAAGQYF
cdr3_nt: TGTGCCAGCAGCGCCGGGCAGGGGGCGGCAGGGCAGTACTTC

v_call: TRBV18
j_call: TRBJ2-1
clone_size: once
d_call: TRBD1
cdr3_aa: CASSKDRSYNEQFF
cdr3_nt: TGTGCCAGCTCCAAGGACAGGTCCTACAATGAGCAGTTCTTC

v_call: TRBV7-2
j_call: TRBJ1-2
clone_size: .
d_call: .
cdr3_aa: CASSPINVGYTF
cdr3_nt: TGTGCCAGCAGCCCCATAAATGTGGGCTACACCTTC

v_call: TRBV6-2/TRBV6-3
j_call: TRBJ2-3
clone_size: .
d_call: .
cdr3_aa: CASSSRDTQYF
cdr3_nt: TGTGCCAGCAGTTCGAGAGATACGCAGTATTTT

v_call: TRBV5-8
j_call: TRBJ2-3
clone_size: .
d_call: .
cdr3_aa: CASSLEIWDTDTQYF
cdr3_nt: TGTGCCAGCAGCTTGGAGATCTGGGACACAGATACGCAGTATTTT

v_call: TRBV3-1/TRBV3-2
j_call: TRBJ2-1
clone_size: .
d_call: TRBD2
cdr3_aa: CASSPTSGRYEQFF
cdr3_nt: TGTGCCAGCAGCCCGACTAGCGGGAGGTATGAGCAGTTCTTC

v_call: TRBV5-5
j_call: TRBJ1-5
clone_size: once
d_call: .
cdr3_aa: CASTEDPGGNQPQHF
cdr3_nt: TGTGCCAGCACCGAGGACCCGGGCGGCAATCAGCCCCAGCATTTT

v_call: TRBV30
j_call: TRBJ1-1
clone_size: .
d_call: .
cdr3_aa: CAWSVGPSGTEAFF
cdr3_nt: TGTGCCTGGAGTGTAGGCCCGTCGGGCACTGAAGCTTTCTTT